Below are 25 T cell receptor beta chains sequenced from a single sample in a study of lymphopenia after photon versus proton radiotherapy. The method was immunoSEQ multiplex PCR; TCRdb's version includes in-frame clones alone and lacks a portion of them. The sample has 68,000 or so clones; approximately 90% are singletons. This specimen was peripheral blood, taken from a patient treated with photon-based radiotherapy. All receptors come from a woman in her 70s with pancreatic cancer.

The chain links TRBV6-4 to TRBJ2-1, with TRBD1 identical over 9 bases. The V segment lost 2 bases and the J segment 5 bases; nucleotides outside the gene matches: 7. The CDR3 spans 16 residues. Germline values: CDR1 MRHNA, CDR2 SNTAGT. The CDR3 DNA is TGTGCCAGCAGTGACAGTACAGGGGGCGGCCACAATGAGCAGTTCTTC. Translation gives CASSDSTGGGHNEQFF.

V gene TRBV28 combines with J gene TRBJ2-5, with D perhaps given as TRBD1 or TRBD2 (5 bases each). V dropped 4 bases and J dropped 1 base, with 7 bases sitting between them. Germline V gives CDR1 MDHEN, CDR2 SYDVKM. CDR3 length equals 13 residues. This CDR3 is CASSYGGQETQYF. The CDR3 DNA sequence: TGTGCCAGCAGTTATGGGGGCCAAGAGACCCAGTACTTC.

The V gene is TRBV5-1, the J gene TRBJ2-1; TRBD2 matches at 10 bases. This CDR3 comprises 16 residues. Unmatched junction bases numbered 5, after V lost 0 bases and J lost 5 bases. The germline CDR1 and CDR2 sequences are SGHRS and YFSETQ. This CDR3 is CASSLGWTSGNNEQFF. CDR3 nucleotides: TGCGCCAGCAGCTTGGGTTGGACTAGCGGAAACAATGAGCAGTTCTTC.

The chain uses TRBV10-3 and TRBJ1-1; TRBD1 aligns across 9 bases. Germline loops: CDR1 ENHRY, CDR2 SYGVKD. V lost 5 bases to trimming and J lost 8 bases; unmatched junction nucleotides: 6. CDR3 length: 13 residues. The CDR3 nucleotides are TGTGCCATCAGTCCCGGGACAGGGACCGAAGCTTTCTTT. Its translation is CAISPGTGTEAFF.

The chain uses TRBV5-1 and TRBJ1-2, with D possibly being TRBD1 (6 bases). V lost 4 bases and J 4 bases, leaving 14 bases between the germline ends. CDR1 SGHRS and CDR2 YFSETQ come from the germline V gene. The CDR3 has 14 amino acids. DNA for the CDR3: TGCGCCAGCAGCCCGGAGGGACATGTCTATGGCTACACCTTC. Amino acids: CASSPEGHVYGYTF.

The genes are TRBV4-1 and TRBJ2-5; 10 bases are a match to TRBD2. The junction had 10 bases not matched to a gene; V was cut back by 4 bases and J by 5 bases. CDR1 MGHRA and CDR2 YSYEKL come from the germline V gene. This CDR3 region has 16 residues. In nucleotides, the CDR3 is TGCGCCAGCAGCCGGAGTAGTAGCGGGAGGTCGGAGACCCAGTACTTC. Translated: CASSRSSSGRSETQYF.

The V gene is TRBV11-2, the J gene TRBJ2-3; D unclear. Trimming removed 5 bases at V and 2 bases at J, with 14 bases between. CDR1 is SGHAT and CDR2 is FQNNGV in the germline V gene. The CDR3 sequence is 15 residues long. CDR3 sequence: CASSEKGSYTDTQYF. CDR3 nucleotides: TGTGCCAGCAGCGAGAAAGGGTCATACACAGATACGCAGTATTTT.

This clone was observed a few times. The chain has TRBV15 and TRBJ2-3; TRBD2 aligns across 7 bases. CDR3 length equals 17 residues. CDR1 LNHNV and CDR2 YYDKDF come from the germline V gene (reference sequence). J was trimmed by 0 bases and V by 0 bases; bases with no gene match: 6. CDR3 DNA: TGTGCCACCAGCAGAGATAGGCTAGCGGCTAGCACAGATACGCAGTATTTT. This encodes CATSRDRLAASTDTQYF.

The chain uses TRBV2 and TRBJ2-1, with 11 positions matching TRBD2. The germline V gene has CDR1 SNHLY and CDR2 FYNNEI. There are 11 residues in the CDR3. Losses at the gene ends were 5 bases for V and 14 bases for J; bases not matched to a gene: 2. DNA of the CDR3: TGTGCCAGCAGTATTAGCGGGAGGGAGTTCTTC. Translated: CASSISGREFF.

This clone was recorded only once. The rearrangement joins TRBV7-8 to TRBJ2-1; D possibly corresponds to TRBD1 (5 bases). Germline V lookup: CDR1 SGHVS, CDR2 FQNEAQ. The ends were cut back, 4 bases at V and 5 bases at J, with 15 bases in the middle. The CDR3 runs to 15 residues. CDR3 DNA: TGTGCCAGCAGCTCCCCACAGGACCTTAACAATGAGCAGTTCTTC. Translated: CASSSPQDLNNEQFF.

This chain uses TRBV9 with TRBJ2-5; 8 bases are shared with TRBD2. The length of the CDR3 is 15 residues. Trimming removed 3 bases from V and 1 base from J; junction bases left unmatched: 5. Germline V gives CDR1 SGDLS, CDR2 YYNGEE. CDR3 sequence reads: CASSGTSGPQETQYF. The CDR3 DNA sequence: TGTGCCAGCAGCGGAACTAGCGGACCCCAAGAGACCCAGTACTTC.

The V gene is TRBV5-5, the J gene TRBJ1-3; D not certain. The CDR3 length is 13 residues. Germline CDR1 and CDR2: SGHKS and YYEKEE (reference sequence). Between the trimmed V and J ends, which lost 0 bases and 4 bases, there was a span of 5 bases. The CDR3 DNA is TGTGCCAGCAGCTTGGGGGGAGGAAACACCATATATTTT. This gives the protein CASSLGGGNTIYF.

The chain carries TRBV4-3 and TRBJ2-7; 7 bases fit TRBD1. The germline V gene has CDR1 LGHNA and CDR2 YSLEER. This CDR3 spans 14 amino acids. The V and J ends lost 4 bases and 0 bases, in that order; junction bases with no gene match: 3. The CDR3 DNA is TGCGCCAGCAGCCCGGGACAGACCTCCTACGAGCAGTACTTC. This codes for CASSPGQTSYEQYF.

The chain couples TRBV5-5 to TRBJ1-5; TRBD1 aligns across 7 bases. The germline V gene encodes CDR1 SGHKS and CDR2 YYEKEE (reference sequence). The CDR3 contains 17 residues. Trimming cost V 4 bases and J 1 base; bases outside gene matches: 11. As DNA, the CDR3 is TGTGCCAGCAGCCCTCGGACAGGAGGTACGAGCAATCAGCCCCAGCATTTT. The encoded protein is CASSPRTGGTSNQPQHF.

The chain's CDR3 is CSVGQGGGYTF. DNA for the CDR3: TGCAGCGTTGGACAGGGCGGCGGCTACACCTTC. The V gene is TRBV29-1, the J gene TRBJ1-2; 7 nucleotides line up with TRBD1. Germline V CDR1 and CDR2: SQVTM, ANQGSEA. CDR3 size: 11 residues. After removal of 4 bases from V and 8 bases from J, the junction contained 4 bases not matched to a gene.

CDR3 amino acids: CASSQGLATYNEQFF. In nucleotides, the CDR3 is TGTGCCAGCAGTCAGGGACTAGCTACTTACAATGAGCAGTTCTTC. The gene calls are TRBV27 and TRBJ2-1, with 9 bases fitting TRBD2. The CDR3 is 15 residues long. CDR1 and CDR2 from the germline V gene are MNHEY and SMNVEV (reference sequence). The J segment lost 4 bases and the V segment lost 5 bases, leaving 6 bases of the junction unmatched.

The chain uses TRBV6-5 and TRBJ1-5; D is ambiguous. CDR3 length: 14 residues. The V end was cut by 4 bases, the J end by 6 bases, with 13 bases between. In germline, CDR1 is MNHEY, CDR2 SVGAGI. This chain's CDR3 is CASSSTEKGQPQHF. CDR3 DNA: TGTGCCAGCAGTTCGACGGAGAAGGGTCAGCCCCAGCATTTT.

CDR3 region: CASSIAAGVYNEQFF. CDR3 DNA sequence: TGTGCCAGTAGTATAGCAGCGGGAGTCTACAATGAGCAGTTCTTC. J is TRBJ2-1 and V is TRBV19; the match to TRBD2 covers 8 bases. This CDR3 is 15 amino acids long. Germline CDR1 is LNHDA and CDR2 is SQIVND (reference sequence). With V trimmed by 1 base and J by 3 bases, 2 bases remained unmatched. Together with reference TRBV19 and TRBJ2-1, the CDR3 gives the full variable domain: DGGITQSPKYLFRKEGQNVTLSCEQNLNHDAMYWYRQDPGQGLRLIYYSQIVNDFQKGDIAEGYSVSREKKESFPLTVTSAQKNPTAFYLCASSIAAGVYNEQFFGPGTRLTVL.

The J gene is TRBJ2-7, the V gene TRBV20-1; D is undetermined. The germline gives CDR1 DFQATT, CDR2 SNEGSKA (reference sequence). This CDR3 comprises 11 residues. V was pared by 7 bases and J by 4 bases, with 11 bases between. CDR3 bases: TGCAGTGTGTACCGAAAATACGAGCAGTACTTC. It specifies CSVYRKYEQYF.

The gene calls are TRBV2 and TRBJ2-3; D gene ambiguous. V was cut by 2 bases and J by 4 bases, with 16 bases left in between. CDR1 is SNHLY and CDR2 is FYNNEI in the germline V gene. The CDR3 consists of 16 residues. CDR3 sequence reads: CASSETVVRRADTQYF. CDR3 nucleotide sequence: TGTGCCAGCAGTGAAACAGTGGTCCGCCGGGCAGATACGCAGTATTTT.

The chain uses TRBV30 and TRBJ2-2, with D tentatively TRBD1 or TRBD2 (7 bases each). The V end lost 3 bases, the J end lost 0 bases, and 14 bases lay between the germline ends. Germline V gene sequence: CDR1 GTSNPN, CDR2 SVGIG (reference sequence). This CDR3 comprises 16 residues. The CDR3 DNA is TGTGCCTGGAGAAGGGGGGGGACAGCGAACACCGGGGAGCTGTTTTTT. This translates into CAWRRGGTANTGELFF.

The chain couples TRBV2 to TRBJ2-3; tentatively, D is TRBD1 (5 bases). This CDR3 has 15 amino acids. The V gene's germline CDR1 is SNHLY and CDR2 FYNNEI. V shed 2 bases and J shed 1 base, with 10 bases lying between them. The CDR3 sequence: CASSEIGVGTDTQYF. For the CDR3, the DNA is TGTGCCAGCAGTGAAATAGGGGTCGGCACAGATACGCAGTATTTT.

This rearrangement joins TRBV5-1 to TRBJ2-7; TRBD1 might be the D (6 bases). CDR1 and CDR2 from the germline V gene are SGHRS and YFSETQ. With 4 bases removed from V and 5 bases from J, the gap between germline ends came to 16 bases. There are 14 residues in the CDR3. In nucleotides, the CDR3 is TGCGCCAGCAGCCTCCAGGACAGCCGAGACGAGCAGTACTTC. Translation: CASSLQDSRDEQYF.

This rearrangement joins TRBV18 to TRBJ2-4, with D possibly matching TRBD2 (6 bases). V lost 3 bases and J lost 7, with 13 bases in between. Germline lookup yields CDR1 KGHSH and CDR2 LQKENI. The CDR3 covers 14 residues. CDR3 nucleotides: TGTGCCAGCTCACCCCGACAAGGAGGGAACATTCAGTACTTC. Translated: CASSPRQGGNIQYF.

V usage is TRBV30 and J usage is TRBJ2-1, with D tentatively TRBD1 (6 bases). Germline lookup yields CDR1 GTSNPN and CDR2 SVGIG (reference sequence). The CDR3 contains 16 residues. The V end lost 8 bases, the J end lost 9 bases, and 29 bases lay between the germline ends. The chain's CDR3 is CAGSTGSRSRLSEQFF. The CDR3, as DNA: TGTGCCGGGTCGACAGGATCGCGAAGCAGGTTAAGTGAGCAGTTCTTC.